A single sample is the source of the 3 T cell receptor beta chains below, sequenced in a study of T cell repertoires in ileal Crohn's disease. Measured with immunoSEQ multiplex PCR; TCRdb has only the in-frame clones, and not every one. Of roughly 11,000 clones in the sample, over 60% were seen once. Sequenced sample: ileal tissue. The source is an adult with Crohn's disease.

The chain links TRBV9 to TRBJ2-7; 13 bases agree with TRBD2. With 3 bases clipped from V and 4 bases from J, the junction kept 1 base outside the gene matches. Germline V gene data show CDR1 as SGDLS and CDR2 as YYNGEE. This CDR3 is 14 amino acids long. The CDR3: CASSGGLAGYEQYF. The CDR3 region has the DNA TGTGCCAGCAGCGGGGGACTAGCGGGGTACGAGCAGTACTTC.

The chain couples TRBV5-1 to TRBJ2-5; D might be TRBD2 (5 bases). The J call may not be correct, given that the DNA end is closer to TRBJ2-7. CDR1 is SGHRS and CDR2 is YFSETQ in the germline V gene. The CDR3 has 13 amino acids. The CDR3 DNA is TGCGCCAGCAGCTTAGACTACTCCTACGAGCAGTACTTC. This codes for CASSLDYSYEQYF.

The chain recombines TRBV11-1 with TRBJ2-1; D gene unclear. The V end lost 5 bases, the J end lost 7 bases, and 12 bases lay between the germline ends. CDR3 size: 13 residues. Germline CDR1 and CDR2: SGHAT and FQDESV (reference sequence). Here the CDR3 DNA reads TGTGCCAGCAGCCCGCTGGTCGGGAATGAGCAGTTCTTC. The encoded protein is CASSPLVGNEQFF.